What follows is one T cell receptor beta chain and its context. The antigen it binds to is not known. One base away there is no much larger clone; base qualities are not given. The immunoSEQ Assay, a bias-controlled multiplex PCR, was used to amplify TCRbeta CDR3 regions from genomic DNA. On the study's bioinformatics: The number of nucleated cells in each sample was estimated by amplification of reference gene primers within the assay. To quantify the absolute abundance of each unique TCRbeta CDR3 rearrangement, sequence reads were collapsed and filtered. For each sample, productive Simpson clonality was calculated as the square root of Simpson's diversity index over productive rearrangements. TCRdb carries this immuneACCESS record with in-frame sequences only. Its versions omit some clonotypes, under half of them owing to an unresolved V gene in the studies checked, with the rest unexplained. D and trimming come from the DNA, and the V and J calls and clone size come from that table. The sample has 200,000 to 300,000 clones on record, around 86% of them singletons. Roughly 1.9% of the sample is taken by the ten largest.

The data were obtained in a study of blood T cell repertoires in COVID-19 (dated by TCRdb to 2020 to 2021). Describing the broader study: The collaborator samples originated in the United States, Italy and Spain and spanned the acute and convalescent phases of COVID-19. The material from the prospective study consisted of cDNA or gDNA derived from T cells, B-cell-depleted T cells, or PBMCs. The samples were drawn from two sources: the first 160 participants of the ongoing ImmuneRACE study, and approximately 1,300 subjects contributed by 6 global collaborators. A freely available public database, intended as a resource for researchers studying the immune response to SARS-CoV-2, is where the repertoires were released. The sample metadata nearly always contained a de-identified subject ID, COVID-19 status, age in years and sex. Where available, HLA class I and class II types were obtained from metadata supplied by the sample provider rather than from assay-based typing. The dataset comprised deeply sampled blood TCRbeta repertoires from subjects exposed to, actively infected with, or recovered from COVID-19.

What the study reported, not specific to this receptor: How much clinical and demographic metadata was included differed by source and by participant, and the metadata was provided uncurated.

Enrolling through a virtual design, the prospective study's participants ranged in age from roughly 18 to 95 years and lived across 24 United States geographic areas. To assign participants to cohorts, the prospective study relied on clinical history that participants themselves reported in a screening survey and a study questionnaire. ImmuneRACE Cohort 3 recovered participants were defined by two consecutive negative NP/OP PCR tests, healthcare professional clearance, or symptom resolution. Mobile phlebotomists in the prospective study collected whole blood, serum and a nasopharyngeal or oropharyngeal swab from every participant. Additional blood draws and questionnaires over a 2-month period could optionally be provided by prospective study participants. Prospective study blood samples were shipped either frozen or at room temperature before DNA extraction. The germline V gene yields SGDLS for CDR1 and YYNGEE for CDR2. The junction shows trimming of 3 bases on V and 4 bases on J, and the gene matches do not reach 8 bases of it. Including cysteine and phenylalanine, the CDR3 has 15 amino acids. Only the CDR3 region is kept as DNA, spanning 45 bases read in frame from base 1.

The sequenced sample consisted of PBMCs or T cells enriched from blood (not recorded which). Recombination linked TRBV9 to TRBJ2-3, and 7 junction bases match TRBD1. The sequence was obtained from a woman aged 50 to 60 who had recovered from COVID-19. Read as DNA, the sequence is TGTGCCAGCAGCGCGGTAACAGGGGACGCAGATACGCAGTATTTT. The resulting protein is CASSAVTGDADTQYF.